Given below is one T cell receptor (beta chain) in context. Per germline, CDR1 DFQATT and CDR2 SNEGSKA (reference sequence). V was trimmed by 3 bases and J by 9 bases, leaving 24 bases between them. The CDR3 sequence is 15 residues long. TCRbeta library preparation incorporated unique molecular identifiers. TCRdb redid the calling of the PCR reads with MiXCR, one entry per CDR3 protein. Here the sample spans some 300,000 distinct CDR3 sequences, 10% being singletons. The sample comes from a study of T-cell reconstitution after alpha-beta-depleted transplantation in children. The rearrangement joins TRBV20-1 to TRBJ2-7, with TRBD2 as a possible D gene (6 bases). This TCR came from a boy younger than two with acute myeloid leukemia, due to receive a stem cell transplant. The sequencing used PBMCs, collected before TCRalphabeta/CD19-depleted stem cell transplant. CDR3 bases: TGCAGTGCTAGGAAGGTGGGACTCTCCCCGGACGGGCAGTACTTC. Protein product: CSARKVGLSPDGQYF.